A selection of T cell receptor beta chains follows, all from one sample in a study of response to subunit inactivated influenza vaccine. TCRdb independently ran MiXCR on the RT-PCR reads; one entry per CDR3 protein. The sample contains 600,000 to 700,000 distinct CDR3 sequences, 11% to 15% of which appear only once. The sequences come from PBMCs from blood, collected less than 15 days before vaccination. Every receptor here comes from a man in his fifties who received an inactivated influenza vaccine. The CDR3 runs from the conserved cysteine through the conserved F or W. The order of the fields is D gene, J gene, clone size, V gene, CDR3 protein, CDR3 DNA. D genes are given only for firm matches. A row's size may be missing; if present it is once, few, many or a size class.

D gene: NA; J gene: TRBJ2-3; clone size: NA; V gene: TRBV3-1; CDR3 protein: CATEMYDTQYF; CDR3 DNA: TGTGCCACCGAGATGTATGATACGCAGTATTTT
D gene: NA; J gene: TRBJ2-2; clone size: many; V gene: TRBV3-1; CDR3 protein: CASSQVELFF; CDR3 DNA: TGTGCCAGCAGCCAAGTGGAGCTGTTTTTT
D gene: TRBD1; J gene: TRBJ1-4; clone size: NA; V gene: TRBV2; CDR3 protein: CASSRQGAPEKLFF; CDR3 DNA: TGTGCCAGCAGTCGACAGGGAGCTCCTGAAAAACTGTTTTTT
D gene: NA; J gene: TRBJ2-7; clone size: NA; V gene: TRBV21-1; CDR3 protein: CASSPQGAAYEQYF; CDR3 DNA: TGTGCCAGCTCACCACAGGGGGCCGCCTACGAGCAGTACTTC
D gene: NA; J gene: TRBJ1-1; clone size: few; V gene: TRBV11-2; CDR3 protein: CASSYPHMNTEAFF; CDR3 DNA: TGTGCCAGCAGCTATCCCCACATGAACACTGAAGCTTTCTTT
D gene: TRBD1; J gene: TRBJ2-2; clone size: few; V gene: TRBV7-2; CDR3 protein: CASRFPGQGHPGELFF; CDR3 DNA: TGTGCCAGCAGGTTCCCGGGACAGGGTCATCCCGGGGAGCTGTTTTTT
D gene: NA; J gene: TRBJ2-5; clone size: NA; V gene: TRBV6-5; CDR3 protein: CASSPSVASYPQYF; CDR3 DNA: TGTGCCAGCAGTCCCTCGGTTGCTAGTTACCCCCAGTACTTC
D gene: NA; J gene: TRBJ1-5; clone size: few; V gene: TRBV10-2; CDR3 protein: CASSETGNSNQPQHF; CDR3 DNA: TGCGCCAGCAGTGAGACAGGGAATAGCAATCAGCCCCAGCATTTT
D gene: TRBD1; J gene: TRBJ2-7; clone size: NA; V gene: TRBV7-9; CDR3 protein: CASSSDRGRFYEQYF; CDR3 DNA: TGTGCCAGCAGCTCGGACAGGGGAAGGTTTTACGAGCAGTACTTC
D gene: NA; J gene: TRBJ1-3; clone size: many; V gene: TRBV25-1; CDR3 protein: CASARATTSSGNTIYF; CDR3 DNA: TGTGCCAGCGCTCGGGCTACGACGAGCTCTGGAAACACCATATATTTT
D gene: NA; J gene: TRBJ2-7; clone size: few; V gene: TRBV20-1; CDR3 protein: CSASQWGDRRYEQYF; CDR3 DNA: TGCAGTGCTAGTCAGTGGGGGGATCGTCGCTACGAGCAGTACTTC
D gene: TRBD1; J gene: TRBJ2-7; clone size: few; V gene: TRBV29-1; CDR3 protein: CSVGGGQGSSYEQYF; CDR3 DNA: TGCAGCGTTGGAGGGGGACAGGGTAGCTCCTACGAGCAGTACTTC
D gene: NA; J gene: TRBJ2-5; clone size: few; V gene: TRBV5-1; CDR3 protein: CASREAGLETQYF; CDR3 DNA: TGCGCCAGCAGAGAAGCAGGGCTGGAGACCCAGTACTTC
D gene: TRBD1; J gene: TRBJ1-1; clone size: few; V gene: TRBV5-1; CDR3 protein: CASSWTGQGASAFF; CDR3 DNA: TGCGCCAGCAGCTGGACCGGACAGGGGGCTTCAGCTTTCTTT
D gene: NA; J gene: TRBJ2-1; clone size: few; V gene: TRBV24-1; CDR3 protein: CATSATGRSATYNEQFF; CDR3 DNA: TGTGCCACCAGTGCCACGGGTCGTAGCGCAACCTACAATGAGCAGTTCTTC
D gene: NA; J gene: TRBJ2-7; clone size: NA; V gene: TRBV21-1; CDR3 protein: CASSSGQTIHYEQYF; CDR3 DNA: TGTGCCAGCAGCTCGGGACAGACCATACACTACGAGCAGTACTTC
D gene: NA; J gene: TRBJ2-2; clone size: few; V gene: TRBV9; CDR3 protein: CASRLENTGELFF; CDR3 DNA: TGTGCCAGCAGACTAGAGAACACCGGGGAGCTGTTTTTT
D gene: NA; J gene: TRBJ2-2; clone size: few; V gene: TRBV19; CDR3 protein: CASSIGRAGELFF; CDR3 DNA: TGTGCCAGTAGTATAGGAAGGGCCGGGGAGCTGTTTTTT
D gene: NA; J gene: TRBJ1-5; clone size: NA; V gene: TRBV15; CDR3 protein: CATSREGDQPQHF; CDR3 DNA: TGTGCCACCAGCAGAGAAGGAGATCAGCCCCAGCATTTT
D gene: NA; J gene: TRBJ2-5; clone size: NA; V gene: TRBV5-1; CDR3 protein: CASSRWVQAQETQYF; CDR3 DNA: TGCGCCAGCAGCCGTTGGGTTCAGGCCCAAGAGACCCAGTACTTC
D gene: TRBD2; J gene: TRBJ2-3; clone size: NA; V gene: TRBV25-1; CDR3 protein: CASGKTGSSGRALTDTQYF; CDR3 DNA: TGTGCCAGCGGAAAGACAGGCTCTAGCGGGAGGGCCCTCACAGATACGCAGTATTTT
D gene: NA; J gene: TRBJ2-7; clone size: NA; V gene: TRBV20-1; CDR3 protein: CSASQGTKYEQYF; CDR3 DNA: TGCAGTGCTTCACAGGGAACAAAATACGAGCAGTACTTC
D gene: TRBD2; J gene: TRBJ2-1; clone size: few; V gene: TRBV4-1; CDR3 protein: CASSQMTGGRSYNEQFF; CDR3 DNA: TGCGCCAGCAGCCAAATGACAGGCGGGAGGTCCTACAATGAGCAGTTCTTC
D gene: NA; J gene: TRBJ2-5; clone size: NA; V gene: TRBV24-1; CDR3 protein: CATAARPDPETQYF; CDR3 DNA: TGTGCCACCGCCGCCCGACCCGACCCAGAGACCCAGTACTTC
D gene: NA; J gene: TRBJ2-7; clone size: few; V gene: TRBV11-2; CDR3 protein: CASSLETEQYF; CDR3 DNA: TGTGCCAGCAGCTTAGAAACCGAGCAGTACTTC
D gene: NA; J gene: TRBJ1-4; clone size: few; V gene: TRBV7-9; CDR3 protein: CASSFGRINEKLFF; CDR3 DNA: TGTGCCAGCAGCTTTGGGCGTATTAATGAAAAACTGTTTTTT
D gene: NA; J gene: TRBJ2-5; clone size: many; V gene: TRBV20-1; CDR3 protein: CSVLTSFGPETQYF; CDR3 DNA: TGCAGTGTTTTGACTAGTTTCGGCCCAGAGACCCAGTACTTC
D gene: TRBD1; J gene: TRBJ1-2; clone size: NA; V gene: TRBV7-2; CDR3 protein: CASSSGGATYGYTF; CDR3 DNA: TGTGCCAGCAGCTCAGGGGGCGCGACCTATGGCTACACCTTC
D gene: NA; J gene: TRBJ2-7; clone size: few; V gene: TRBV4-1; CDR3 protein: CASSQWGRATLPPYEQYF; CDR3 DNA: TGCGCCAGCAGCCAATGGGGCAGGGCAACCCTCCCCCCCTACGAGCAGTACTTC
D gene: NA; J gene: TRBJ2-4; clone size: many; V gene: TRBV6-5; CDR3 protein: CASSYWSGLAKNIQYF; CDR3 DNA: TGTGCCAGCAGTTACTGGTCAGGCCTAGCCAAAAACATTCAGTACTTC
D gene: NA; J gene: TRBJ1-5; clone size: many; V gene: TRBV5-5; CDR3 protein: CASSLDRERWQPQHF; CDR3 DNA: TGTGCCAGCAGCTTGGACAGGGAACGTTGGCAGCCCCAGCATTTT
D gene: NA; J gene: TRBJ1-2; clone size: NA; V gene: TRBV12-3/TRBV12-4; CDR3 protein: CASSAFRNYGYTF; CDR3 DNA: TGTGCCAGCAGTGCTTTTCGAAACTATGGCTACACCTTC
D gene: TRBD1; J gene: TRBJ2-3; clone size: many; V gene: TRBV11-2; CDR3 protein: CASRRPGGFTDTQYF; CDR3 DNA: TGTGCCAGCAGACGACCAGGGGGCTTCACAGATACGCAGTATTTT
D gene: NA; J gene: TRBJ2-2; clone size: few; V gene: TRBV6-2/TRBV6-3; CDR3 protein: CASSYHTWTTTGELFF; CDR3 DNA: TGTGCCAGCAGTTACCATACTTGGACCACCACCGGGGAGCTGTTTTTT
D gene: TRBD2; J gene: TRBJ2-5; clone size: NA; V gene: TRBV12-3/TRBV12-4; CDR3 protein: CASRIAGSQETQYF; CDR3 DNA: TGTGCCAGCAGAATAGCGGGAAGCCAAGAGACCCAGTACTTC
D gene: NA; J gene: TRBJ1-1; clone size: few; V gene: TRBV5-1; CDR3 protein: CASSLTARVKGNTEAFF; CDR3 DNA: TGCGCCAGCAGCTTGACCGCCAGGGTAAAGGGGAACACTGAAGCTTTCTTT
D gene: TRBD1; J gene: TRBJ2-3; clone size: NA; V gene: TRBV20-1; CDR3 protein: CCARDVQGATRADTQYF; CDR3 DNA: TGCTGTGCTAGAGATGTTCAGGGGGCGACCCGCGCAGATACGCAGTATTTT
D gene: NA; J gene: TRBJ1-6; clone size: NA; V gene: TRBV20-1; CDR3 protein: CSARDRLSSYNSPLHF; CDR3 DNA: TGCAGTGCTAGAGATCGGTTAAGCTCCTATAATTCACCCCTCCACTTT
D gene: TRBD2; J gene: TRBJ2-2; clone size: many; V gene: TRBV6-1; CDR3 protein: CASSPFLAGGQLGGELFF; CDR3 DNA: TGTGCCAGCAGCCCATTCCTAGCGGGGGGGCAATTGGGCGGGGAGCTGTTTTTT
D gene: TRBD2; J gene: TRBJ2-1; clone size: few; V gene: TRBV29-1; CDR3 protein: CSVRLDRSNPSGRASHYNEQFF; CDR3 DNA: TGCAGCGTTCGCCTAGACAGGTCAAATCCTAGCGGGAGGGCCTCTCACTACAATGAGCAGTTCTTC